This T cell receptor beta chain emerged from a study of technical replicates of blood from a few donors. Only in-frame clones appear in the TCRdb table, and some are missing; sequencing was by immunoSEQ multiplex PCR. The sample includes tens of thousands of clones, just under 97% seen only once; the top ten take around 0.22%. The sequencing input was T cells isolated from PBMCs. This TCR derives from a human donor in good health.

In nucleotides, the CDR3 is TGTGCCACCAGCAGCCGGGACAGGGGGTTTGGCAATCAGCCCCAGCATTTT. Translated: CATSSRDRGFGNQPQHF. The V gene is TRBV15, the J gene TRBJ1-5; 11 nucleotides line up with TRBD1. The CDR3 is 17 amino acids. Germline assignment: CDR1 LNHNV and CDR2 YYDKDF (reference sequence). With 3 bases clipped from V and 2 bases from J, the junction kept 6 bases outside the gene matches.